These T cell receptor beta chains were read from a single sample in a study of a mutant IDH1 vaccine in newly diagnosed glioma. Their specific antigens are unknown. Profiling relied on immunoSEQ multiplex PCR, and the TCRdb table lists in-frame clones only, not all of them. Of 58,000 or so clones in the sample, about 90% are singletons; the top ten hold approximately 1.5%. This material consisted of PBMCs, taken from a glioma patient whose treatment included an IDH1 peptide vaccine. The receptors derive from a man between 35 and 55 years old with glioma. The CDR3 runs from the conserved cysteine through the conserved F or W. A D gene is named only where the DNA matches it firmly. Only part of the rows carry a size: once, few, many, or a class if the clone is expanded.

clone_size d_call j_call v_call cdr3_nt cdr3_aa
. . TRBJ2-2 TRBV5-1 TGCGCCAGCAGCTGGGGCGGGACCGGGGAGCTGTTTTTT CASSWGGTGELFF
. . TRBJ2-5 TRBV6-4 TGTGCCAGCAGTGAGAGGACCCAGTACTTC CASSERTQYF
. . TRBJ1-2 TRBV6-1 TGTGCCAACATCATTGTAACGGGGGCGGGAGGCTACACCTTC CANIIVTGAGGYTF
. TRBD1 TRBJ1-1 TRBV6-1 TGTGCCAGCAGTACGAACGACAGGGGGACTGAAGCTTTCTTT CASSTNDRGTEAFF
. . TRBJ1-3 TRBV19 TGTGCCAGTAGTATAGATATCGGAACTGGGACTGGAAACACCATATATTTT CASSIDIGTGTGNTIYF
once . TRBJ2-6 TRBV7-2 TGTGCCAGCAGCCCCACCCGGGGGGCGGGGGCCAACGTCCTGACTTTC CASSPTRGAGANVLTF
. TRBD1 TRBJ2-7 TRBV6-1 TGTGCCAGCAGTGGACAGGGGGCGCATCTAGCGGGTACGGGGGAGCAGTACTTC CASSGQGAHLAGTGEQYF
. TRBD2 TRBJ2-3 TRBV19 TGTGCCAGTCAACGAATAGCGGGAGTATTGGATACGCAGTATTTT CASQRIAGVLDTQYF
. TRBD1 TRBJ2-5 TRBV28 TGTGCCAGCAGTTTTGTGGACAGGGCAGGAGGGGAGACCCAGTACTTC CASSFVDRAGGETQYF
. . TRBJ1-1 TRBV27 TGTGCCAGCTTCCCTGCGGACACTAAAAACACTGAAGCTTTCTTT CASFPADTKNTEAFF
. . TRBJ2-2 TRBV19 TGTGCCAGTAGCCACGGGGAGCTGTTTTTT CASSHGELFF
. TRBD1 TRBJ2-2 TRBV25-1 TGTGCCAGCTCTGGGGACAGGGGGTCGAACACCGGGGAGCTGTTTTTT CASSGDRGSNTGELFF
. TRBD1 TRBJ1-2 TRBV30 TGTGCCTATAGGACAGGGAAGAGGAACTATGGCTACACCTTC CAYRTGKRNYGYTF
. . TRBJ2-7 TRBV4-1 TGCGCCAGCAGCCAAGGTACTAGGGGGGGCTACGAGCAGTACTTC CASSQGTRGGYEQYF
. TRBD1 TRBJ1-4 TRBV11-1 TGTGCCAGCAGCTTTACAGGGGGCGCAACTAATGAAAAACTGTTTTTT CASSFTGGATNEKLFF
once . TRBJ2-7 TRBV10-1 TGCGCCAGCACCCGAGTGATGGGGGGGGGCCACGAGCAGTACTTC CASTRVMGGGHEQYF
. . TRBJ2-3 TRBV5-1 TGCGCCAGCAGCTTGGGGCGCGCAGATACGCAGTATTTT CASSLGRADTQYF
. . TRBJ1-1 TRBV4-3 TGCGCCAGCAGCCATTTCGGCAGGGCTAGTGAAGCTTTCTTT CASSHFGRASEAFF
. . TRBJ2-1 TRBV18 TGTGCCAGCTCACCGGCAGCGAGCTCCTACAATGAGCAGTTCTTC CASSPAASSYNEQFF
. TRBD1 TRBJ1-1 TRBV7-2 TGTGCCAGCAGCTTACAGGGGGGGGCCATGAACACTGAAGCTTTCTTT CASSLQGGAMNTEAFF
. . TRBJ1-5 TRBV19 TGTGCCAGTAGTATAGAACATTATCAGCCCCAGCATTTT CASSIEHYQPQHF
. . TRBJ1-2 TRBV5-1 TGCGCCAGCAGCTTGGGGGTAGCTAACTATGGCTACACCTTC CASSLGVANYGYTF